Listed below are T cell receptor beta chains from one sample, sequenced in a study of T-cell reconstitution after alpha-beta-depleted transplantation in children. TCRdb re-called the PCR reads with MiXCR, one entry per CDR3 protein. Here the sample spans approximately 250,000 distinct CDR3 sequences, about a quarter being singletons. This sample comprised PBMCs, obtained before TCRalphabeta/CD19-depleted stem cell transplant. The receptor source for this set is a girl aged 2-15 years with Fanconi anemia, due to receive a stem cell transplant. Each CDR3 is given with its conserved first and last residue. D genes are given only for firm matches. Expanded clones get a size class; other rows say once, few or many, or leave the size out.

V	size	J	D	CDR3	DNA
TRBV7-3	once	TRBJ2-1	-	CASSLVGTPYNEQFF	TGTGCCAGCAGCTTAGTAGGGACGCCGTACAATGAGCAGTTCTTC
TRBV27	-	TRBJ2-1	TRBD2	CASSLLAGVHEQFF	TGTGCCAGCAGCCTACTAGCGGGGGTTCATGAGCAGTTCTTC
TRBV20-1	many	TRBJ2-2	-	CSAQGVGELFF	TGCAGTGCACAGGGAGTCGGGGAGCTGTTTTTT
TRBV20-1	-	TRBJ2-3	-	CSARVAGTYSTDTQYF	TGCAGTGCTAGAGTCGCCGGGACGTATAGCACAGATACGCAGTATTTT
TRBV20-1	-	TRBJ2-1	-	CSASTRLGEQFF	TGCAGTGCGTCGACCAGGTTAGGTGAGCAGTTCTTC
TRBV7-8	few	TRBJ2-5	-	CASSPTEQETQYF	TGTGCCAGCAGCCCGACAGAACAAGAGACCCAGTACTTC
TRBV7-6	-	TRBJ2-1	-	CASSSREIQVTFSYNEQFF	TGTGCCAGCAGCTCTAGGGAAATACAGGTCACCTTCTCCTACAATGAGCAGTTCTTC
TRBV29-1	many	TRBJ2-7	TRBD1	CSVVRDRGSYEQYF	TGCAGCGTTGTGAGGGACAGGGGATCCTACGAGCAGTACTTC
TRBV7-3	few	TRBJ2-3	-	CASSRRGGVGFTDTQYF	TGTGCCAGCAGCCGAAGGGGTGGGGTGGGCTTCACAGATACGCAGTATTTT
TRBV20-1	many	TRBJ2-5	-	CSASLRGPVRSQYF	TGCAGTGCTAGTTTACGGGGGCCGGTCCGGTCCCAGTACTTC
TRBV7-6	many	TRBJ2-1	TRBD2	CASSTLRLAASYNEQFF	TGTGCCAGCAGCACCCTCCGACTAGCGGCCTCCTACAATGAGCAGTTCTTC
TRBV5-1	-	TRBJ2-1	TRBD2	CASSWGLAVYNEQFF	TGCGCCAGCAGCTGGGGACTAGCGGTTTACAATGAGCAGTTCTTC
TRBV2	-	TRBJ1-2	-	CASSDHPTGFNYGYTF	TGTGCCAGCAGTGATCATCCGACAGGTTTTAACTATGGCTACACCTTC
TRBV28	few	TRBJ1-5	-	CASSSRQEGQPQHF	TGTGCCAGCAGTTCTCGACAGGAAGGTCAGCCCCAGCATTTT
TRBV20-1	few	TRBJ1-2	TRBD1	CSARDLNHQDRVNGYTF	TGCAGTGCTAGAGACCTCAATCATCAGGACAGGGTGAATGGCTACACCTTC
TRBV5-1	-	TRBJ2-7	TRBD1	CASSSTGTGTYEQYF	TGCGCCAGCAGCTCAACCGGGACAGGAACCTACGAGCAGTACTTC
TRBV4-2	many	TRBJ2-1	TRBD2	CASSQEGGLEDNEQFF	TGTGCCAGCAGCCAAGAGGGGGGACTAGAAGACAATGAGCAGTTCTTC
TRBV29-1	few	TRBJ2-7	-	CSVAKRVAHEQYF	TGCAGCGTTGCCAAGCGAGTCGCGCACGAGCAGTACTTC
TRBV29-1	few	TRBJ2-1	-	CSVVSGSGNEQFF	TGCAGCGTTGTGTCAGGGTCGGGCAATGAGCAGTTCTTC
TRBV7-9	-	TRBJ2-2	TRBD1	CASSGTGHTGELFF	TGTGCCAGCAGCGGGACAGGGCACACCGGGGAGCTGTTTTTT
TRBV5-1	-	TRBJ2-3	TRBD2	CASSFSGGAADTQYF	TGCGCCAGCAGCTTCAGCGGGGGGGCAGCAGATACGCAGTATTTT
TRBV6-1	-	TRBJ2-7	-	CASSELGGSAYEQYF	TGTGCCAGCAGTGAACTAGGAGGGAGCGCCTACGAGCAGTACTTC
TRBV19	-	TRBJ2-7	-	CASSPRTAYSYEQYF	TGTGCCAGTAGTCCCCGGACAGCCTACTCCTACGAGCAGTACTTC
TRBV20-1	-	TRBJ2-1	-	CSARSGSGRYNEQFF	TGCAGTGCTAGATCCGGAAGCGGGCGATACAATGAGCAGTTCTTC
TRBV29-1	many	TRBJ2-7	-	CSVEALGQPYEQYF	TGCAGCGTTGAAGCGCTAGGACAGCCTTACGAGCAGTACTTC
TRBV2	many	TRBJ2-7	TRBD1	CASSETGVPYEQYF	TGTGCCAGCAGTGAGACAGGGGTTCCCTACGAGCAGTACTTC
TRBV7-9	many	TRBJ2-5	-	CASSPTGYQETQYF	TGTGCCAGCAGCCCAACAGGTTACCAAGAGACCCAGTACTTC
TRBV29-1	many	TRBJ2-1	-	CSGNQVPLNEQFF	TGCAGCGGGAACCAAGTCCCCCTCAATGAGCAGTTCTTC
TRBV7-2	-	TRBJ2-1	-	CASSLRNLQSSYNEQFF	TGTGCCAGCAGCTTACGTAACTTGCAAAGCTCCTACAATGAGCAGTTCTTC
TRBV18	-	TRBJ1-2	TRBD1	CASSPDRIFPSAYGYTF	TGTGCCAGCTCACCGGACAGGATATTCCCTTCGGCCTATGGCTACACCTTC
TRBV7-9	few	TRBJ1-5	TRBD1	CASSDLDRVDQPQHF	TGTGCCAGCAGCGACCTCGACAGGGTTGATCAGCCCCAGCATTTT
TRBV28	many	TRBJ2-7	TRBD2	CASSFPMLAGGSYEQYF	TGTGCCAGCAGTTTCCCTATGCTAGCGGGAGGCTCCTACGAGCAGTACTTC
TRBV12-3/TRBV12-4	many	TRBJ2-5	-	CASSLRGIQETQYF	TGTGCCAGCAGTTTACGGGGGATCCAAGAGACCCAGTACTTC
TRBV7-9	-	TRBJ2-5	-	CASSLRRLAQETQYF	TGTGCCAGCAGCTTAAGGCGGCTAGCCCAAGAGACCCAGTACTTC
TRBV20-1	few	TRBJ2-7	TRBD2	CSATIAGYSYEQYF	TGCAGTGCAACGATAGCGGGATACTCCTACGAGCAGTACTTC
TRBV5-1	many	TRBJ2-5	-	CASTPGRQETQYF	TGCGCCAGCACCCCGGGACGGCAAGAGACCCAGTACTTC
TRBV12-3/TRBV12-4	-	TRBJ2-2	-	CASSFPSGELFF	TGTGCCAGCAGTTTTCCCTCCGGGGAGCTGTTTTTT
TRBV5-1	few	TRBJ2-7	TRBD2	CASSLVREVHEQYF	TGCGCCAGCAGCTTGGTGCGGGAGGTCCACGAGCAGTACTTC
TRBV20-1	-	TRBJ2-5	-	CSAQSPDGETQYF	TGCAGTGCCCAATCCCCTGACGGAGAGACCCAGTACTTC
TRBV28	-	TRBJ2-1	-	CASIRTGSYNEQFF	TGTGCCAGCATTAGGACGGGTTCCTACAATGAGCAGTTCTTC
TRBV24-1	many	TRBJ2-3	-	CATSVRTGFTDTQYF	TGTGCCACCAGTGTCCGAACAGGGTTCACAGATACGCAGTATTTT
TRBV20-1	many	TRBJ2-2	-	CSASDPTGELFF	TGCAGTGCTAGTGACCCGACCGGGGAGCTGTTTTTT
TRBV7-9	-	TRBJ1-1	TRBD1	CASSSPDRGRTEAFF	TGTGCCAGCAGCTCCCCCGACAGGGGGCGGACTGAAGCTTTCTTT
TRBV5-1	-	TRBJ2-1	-	CASSLDVLGIRFF	TGCGCCAGCAGCTTGGATGTGTTAGGAATACGGTTCTTC